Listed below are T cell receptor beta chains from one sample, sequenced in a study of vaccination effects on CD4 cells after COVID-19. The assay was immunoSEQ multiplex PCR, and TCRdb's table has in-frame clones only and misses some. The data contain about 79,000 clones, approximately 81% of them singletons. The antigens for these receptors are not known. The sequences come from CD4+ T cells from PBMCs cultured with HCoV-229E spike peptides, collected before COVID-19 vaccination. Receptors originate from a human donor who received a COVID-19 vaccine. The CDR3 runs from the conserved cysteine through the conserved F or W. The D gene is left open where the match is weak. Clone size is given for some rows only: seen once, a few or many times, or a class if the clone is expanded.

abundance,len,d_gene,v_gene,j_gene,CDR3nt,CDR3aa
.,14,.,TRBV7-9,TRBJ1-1,TGTGCCAGCAGCTTATCTGCGTTGAATACTGAAGCTTTCTTT,CASSLSALNTEAFF
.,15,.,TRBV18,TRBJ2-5,TGTGCCAGCTCACGGTCTCGCGGGGTTCAAGAGACCCAGTACTTC,CASSRSRGVQETQYF
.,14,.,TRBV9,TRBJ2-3,TGTGCCAGCAGTCGACTGGACTTAACAGATACGCAGTATTTT,CASSRLDLTDTQYF
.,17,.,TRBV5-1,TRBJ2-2,TGCGCCAGCAGCCCGTCGAAAATAGGCCTTAACACCGGGGAGCTGTTTTTT,CASSPSKIGLNTGELFF
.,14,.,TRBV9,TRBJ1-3,TGTGCCAGCAGTTATACCGGGACTGGAAACACCATATATTTT,CASSYTGTGNTIYF
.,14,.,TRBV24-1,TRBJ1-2,TGTGCCACCAGTGTGGGGGTCGTTTACTATGGCTACACCTTC,CATSVGVVYYGYTF
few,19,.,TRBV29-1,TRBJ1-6,TGCAGCGTTGTGGTGCAGGAGCAAACTCTGTACTACTATAATTCACCCCTCCACTTT,CSVVVQEQTLYYYNSPLHF
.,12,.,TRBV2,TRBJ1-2,TGTGCCGGTAAAACAGGGTCCTATGGCTACACCTTC,CAGKTGSYGYTF
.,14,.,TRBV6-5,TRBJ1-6,TGTGCCAGCGGACTGATAATTATAAATTCACCCCTCCACTTT,CASGLIIINSPLHF
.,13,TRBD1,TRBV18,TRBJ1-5,TGTGCCAGCTCACCAGACAGGGTTCAGCCCCAGCATTTT,CASSPDRVQPQHF
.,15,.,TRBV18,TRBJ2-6,TGTGCCAGCTCACCACAGAGCTCTGGGGCCAACGTCCTGACTTTC,CASSPQSSGANVLTF
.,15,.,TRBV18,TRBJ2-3,TGTGCCAGCTCCCTCGACAGGCTAGGTGCAGATACGCAGTATTTT,CASSLDRLGADTQYF
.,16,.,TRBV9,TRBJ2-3,TGTGCCAGCAGCGTAGGGTCTAACGATATCACAGATACGCAGTATTTT,CASSVGSNDITDTQYF
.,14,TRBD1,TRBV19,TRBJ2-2,TGTGCCAGTACCCGCGACAGGGAGAAGGGGGAGCTGTTTTTT,CASTRDREKGELFF
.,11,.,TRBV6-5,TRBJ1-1,TGTGCCAGCAGCCGATACGCTGAAGCTTTCTTT,CASSRYAEAFF